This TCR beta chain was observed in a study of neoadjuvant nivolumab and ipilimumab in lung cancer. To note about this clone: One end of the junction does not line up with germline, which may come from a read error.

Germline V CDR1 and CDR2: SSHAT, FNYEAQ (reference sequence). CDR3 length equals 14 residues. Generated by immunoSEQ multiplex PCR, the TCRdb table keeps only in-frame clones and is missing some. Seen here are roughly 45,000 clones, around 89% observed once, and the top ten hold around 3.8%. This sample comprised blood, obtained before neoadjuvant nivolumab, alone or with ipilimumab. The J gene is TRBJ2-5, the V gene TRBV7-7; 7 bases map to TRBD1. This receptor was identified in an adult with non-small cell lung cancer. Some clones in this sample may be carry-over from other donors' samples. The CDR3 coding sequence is TGTGCTAGCAGCCTGGGACAGTTCCAAGAGACCCAGTACTTC. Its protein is CASSLGQFQETQYF. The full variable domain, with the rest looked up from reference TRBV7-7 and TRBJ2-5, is GAGVSQSPRYKVTKRGQDVTLRCDPISSHATLYWYQQALGQGPEFLTYFNYEAQPDKSGLPSDRFSAERPEGSISTLTIQRTEQRDSAMYRCASSLGQFQETQYFGPGTRLLVL.